This TCR beta chain was identified in a study of OX40 agonist ivuxolimab in advanced cancers. Looking at the study overall: All patients had ivuxolimab intravenously every 2 weeks at 0.01 to 10 mg/kg. The diagnoses of dose-escalation patients were hepatocellular carcinoma, melanoma, renal cell or head and neck cancer. Points from the study as a whole: Average numbers of expanded clones were greater in CD8+ T cells than in CD4+.

This clone was recorded a few times. What it binds is unknown. V was clipped by 0 bases and J by 3 bases, with 9 bases between them. The CDR3 is 14 residues long. Germline V lookup: CDR1 SGHVS, CDR2 FNYEAQ. Blood got drawn at baseline, again on cycle 4 day 1, and then on cycle 7 day 1. Sequencing was performed with immunoSEQ multiplex PCR; in TCRdb, only in-frame clones are kept and a portion is missing. Counted here are 37,000 or so clones, approximately 82% occurring once; the ten biggest clones make up less than 25%. The input for sequencing was CD4+ or CD8+ T cells sorted from blood, taken in a trial of the OX40 agonist ivuxolimab. The rearrangement links TRBV7-6 to TRBJ2-7, with D maybe TRBD1 (5 bases). The receptor was derived from an adult with an advanced solid tumor such as melanoma, head and neck, liver or kidney cancer. CDR3: CASSLAGVDYEQYF. CDR3 DNA: TGTGCCAGCAGCTTAGCAGGGGTAGACTACGAGCAGTACTTC.